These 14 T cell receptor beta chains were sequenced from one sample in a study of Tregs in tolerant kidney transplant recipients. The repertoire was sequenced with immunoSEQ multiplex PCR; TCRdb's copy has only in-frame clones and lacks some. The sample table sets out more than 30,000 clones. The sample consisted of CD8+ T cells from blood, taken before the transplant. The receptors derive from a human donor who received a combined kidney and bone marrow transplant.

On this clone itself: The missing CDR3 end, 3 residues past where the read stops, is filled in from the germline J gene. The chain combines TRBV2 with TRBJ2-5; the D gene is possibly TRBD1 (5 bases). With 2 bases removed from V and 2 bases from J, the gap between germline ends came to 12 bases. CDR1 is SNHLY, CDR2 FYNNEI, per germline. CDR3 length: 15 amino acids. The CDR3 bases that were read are TGTGCCAGCAGTGAAACAGAGACAGTTCAAGAGACC. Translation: CASSETETVQET. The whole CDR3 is CASSETETVQETQYF.

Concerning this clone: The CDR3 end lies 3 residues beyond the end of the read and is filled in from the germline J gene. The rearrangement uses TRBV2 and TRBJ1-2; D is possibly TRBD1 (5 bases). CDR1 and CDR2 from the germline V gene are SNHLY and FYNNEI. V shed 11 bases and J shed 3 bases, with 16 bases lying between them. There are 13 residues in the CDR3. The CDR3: CAGTIQEDYGYTF. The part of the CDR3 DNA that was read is TGTGCCGGAACTATACAGGAAGACTATGGC. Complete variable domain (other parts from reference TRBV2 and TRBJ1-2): EPEVTQTPSHQVTQMGQEVILRCVPISNHLYFYWYRQILGQKVEFLVSFYNNEISEKSEIFDDQFSVERPDGSNFTLKIRSTKLEDSAMYFCAGTIQEDYGYTFGSGTRLTVV.

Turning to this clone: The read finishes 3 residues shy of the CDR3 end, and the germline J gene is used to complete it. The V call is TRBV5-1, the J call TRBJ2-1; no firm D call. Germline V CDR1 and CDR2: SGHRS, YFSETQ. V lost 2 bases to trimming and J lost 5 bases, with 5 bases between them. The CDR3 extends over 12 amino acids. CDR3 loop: CASSFSHNEQFF. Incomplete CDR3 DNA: TGCGCCAGCAGCTTTAGTCACAATGAG.

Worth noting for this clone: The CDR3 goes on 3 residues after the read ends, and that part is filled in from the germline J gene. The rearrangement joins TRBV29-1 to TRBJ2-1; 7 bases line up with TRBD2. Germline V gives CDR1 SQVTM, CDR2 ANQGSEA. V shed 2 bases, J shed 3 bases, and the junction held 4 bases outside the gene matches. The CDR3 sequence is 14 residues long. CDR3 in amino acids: CSVERPSGYNEQFF. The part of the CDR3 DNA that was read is TGCAGCGTTGAAAGGCCTAGCGGCTACAATGAG.

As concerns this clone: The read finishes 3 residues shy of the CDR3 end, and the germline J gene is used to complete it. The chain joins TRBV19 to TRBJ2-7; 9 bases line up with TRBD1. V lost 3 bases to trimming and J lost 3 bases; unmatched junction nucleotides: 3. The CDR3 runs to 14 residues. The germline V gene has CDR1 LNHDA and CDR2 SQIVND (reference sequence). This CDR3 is CASSIGTGNYEQYF. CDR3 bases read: TGTGCCAGTAGTATCGGGACAGGGAACTACGAG.

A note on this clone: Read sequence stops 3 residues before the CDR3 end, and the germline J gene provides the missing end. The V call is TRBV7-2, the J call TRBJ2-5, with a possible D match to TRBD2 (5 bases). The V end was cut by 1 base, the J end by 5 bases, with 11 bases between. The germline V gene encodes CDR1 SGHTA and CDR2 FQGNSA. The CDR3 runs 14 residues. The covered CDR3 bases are TGTGCCAGCAGCTTAGGGGCTAGCAGGGAGACC. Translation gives CASSLGASRET. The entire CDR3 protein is CASSLGASRETQYF.

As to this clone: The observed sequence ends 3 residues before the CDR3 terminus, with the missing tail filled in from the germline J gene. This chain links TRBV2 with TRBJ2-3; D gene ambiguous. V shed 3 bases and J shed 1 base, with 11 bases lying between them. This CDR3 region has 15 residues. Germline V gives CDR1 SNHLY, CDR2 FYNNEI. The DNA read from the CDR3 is TGTGCCAGCAGTGATAGTCCATCCGGCACAGATACG. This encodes CASSDSPSGTDT. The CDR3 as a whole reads CASSDSPSGTDTQYF.

CDR3 residues: CASSGLDYYEQYF. The sequenced CDR3 bases are TGTGCCAGCAGTGGACTAGATTACTACGAG. The chain employs TRBV6-2 or TRBV6-3 and TRBJ2-7, with 7 bases that match TRBD2. Read data end 3 residues before the CDR3 end; the end is taken from the germline J gene. Germline loops: CDR1 MNHEY, CDR2 SVGEGT. The CDR3 is 13 amino acids. With 5 bases clipped from V and 3 bases from J, the junction kept 4 bases outside the gene matches.

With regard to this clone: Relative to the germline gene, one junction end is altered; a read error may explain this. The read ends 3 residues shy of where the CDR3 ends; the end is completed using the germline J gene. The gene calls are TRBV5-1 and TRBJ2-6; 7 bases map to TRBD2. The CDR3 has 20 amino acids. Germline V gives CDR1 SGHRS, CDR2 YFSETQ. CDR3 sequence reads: CASSLMQGRAIYSGANVLTF. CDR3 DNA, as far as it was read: TGCGCCAGCAGCTTGATGCAAGGGAGGGCCATTTACTCTGGGGCTAACGTC. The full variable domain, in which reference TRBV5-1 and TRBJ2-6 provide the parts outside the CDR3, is KAGVTQTPRYLIKTRGQQVTLSCSPISGHRSVSWYQQTPGQGLQFLFEYFSETQRNKGNFPGRFSGRQFSNSRSEMNVSTLELGDSALYLCASSLMQGRAIYSGANVLTFGAGSRLTVL.

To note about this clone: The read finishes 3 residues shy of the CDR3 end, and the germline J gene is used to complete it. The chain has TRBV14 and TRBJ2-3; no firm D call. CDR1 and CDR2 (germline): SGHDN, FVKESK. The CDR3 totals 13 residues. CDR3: CASSQESSITQYF. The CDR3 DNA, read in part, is TGTGCCAGCAGCCAAGAAAGTAGTATAACG.

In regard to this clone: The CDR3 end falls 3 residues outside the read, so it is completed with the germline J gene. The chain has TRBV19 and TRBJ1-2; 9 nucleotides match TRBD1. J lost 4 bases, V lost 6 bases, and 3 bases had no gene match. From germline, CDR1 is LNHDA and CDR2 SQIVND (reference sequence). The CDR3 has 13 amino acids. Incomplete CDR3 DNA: TGTGCCAGTAGGGACAGGGGACTCTATGGC. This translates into CASRDRGLYG. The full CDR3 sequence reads CASRDRGLYGYTF.

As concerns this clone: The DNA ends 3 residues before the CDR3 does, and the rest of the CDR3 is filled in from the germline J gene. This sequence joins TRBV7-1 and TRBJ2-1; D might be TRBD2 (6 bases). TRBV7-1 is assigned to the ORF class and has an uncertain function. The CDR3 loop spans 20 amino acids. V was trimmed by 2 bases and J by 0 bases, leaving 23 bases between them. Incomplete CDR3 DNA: TGTGCCAGCAGCTCAAATGATATCTCCGCGACTAGGAGCTCCTACAATGAG. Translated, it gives CASSSNDISATRSSYNE. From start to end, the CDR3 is CASSSNDISATRSSYNEQFF.

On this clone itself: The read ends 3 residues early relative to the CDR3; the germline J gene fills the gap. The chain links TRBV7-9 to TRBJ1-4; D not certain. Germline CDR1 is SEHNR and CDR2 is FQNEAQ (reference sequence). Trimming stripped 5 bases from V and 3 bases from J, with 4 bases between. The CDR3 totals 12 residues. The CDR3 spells CASSPANEKLFF. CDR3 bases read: TGTGCCAGCAGCCCGGCTAATGAAAAA.

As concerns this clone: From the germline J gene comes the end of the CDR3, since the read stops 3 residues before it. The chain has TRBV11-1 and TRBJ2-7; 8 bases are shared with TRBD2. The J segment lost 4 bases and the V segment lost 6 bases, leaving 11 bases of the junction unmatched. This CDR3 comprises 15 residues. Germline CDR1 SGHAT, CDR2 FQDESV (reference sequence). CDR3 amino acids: CASSLPRGGVYEQYF. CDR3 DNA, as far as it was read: TGTGCCAGCAGTCTCCCCCGGGGGGGGGTGTACGAG. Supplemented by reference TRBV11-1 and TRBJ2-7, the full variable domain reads EAEVAQSPRYKITEKSQAVAFWCDPISGHATLYWYRQILGQGPELLVQFQDESVVDDSQLPKDRFSAERLKGVDSTLKIQPAELGDSAMYLCASSLPRGGVYEQYFGPGTRLTVT.